A selection of T cell receptor beta chains follows, all from one sample in a study of long-term antiretroviral therapy in people with HIV. Here immunoSEQ multiplex PCR was the method, and the copy in TCRdb shows in-frame clones only, minus some. Seen here are 32,000 or so clones, around 85% observed once, and the top ten hold around 4.4%. This material consisted of unsorted PBMCs, taken approximately 3.5 years after starting antiretroviral therapy. Receptors originate from a man younger than 30 with HIV. Each CDR3 is given with its conserved first and last residue. The D gene is left open where the match is weak. Clone sizes are given selectively: once, few, many, or a class where the clone is expanded.

.,15,TRBD2,TRBJ2-1,TRBV7-8,CASSYGTSDYNEQFF,TGTGCCAGCAGCTACGGGACTAGCGATTACAATGAGCAGTTCTTC
.,13,.,TRBJ2-7,TRBV7-6,CASSLESSQRQYF,TGTGCCAGCAGCTTAGAATCGTCGCAGAGGCAGTACTTC
.,13,.,TRBJ1-2,TRBV28,CASRGRDDYGYTF,TGTGCCAGCAGAGGCAGGGACGATTATGGCTACACCTTC
.,12,.,TRBJ1-2,TRBV7-9,CASSLDLNGYTF,TGTGCCAGCAGCTTAGACCTGAACGGCTACACCTTC
.,13,.,TRBJ2-5,TRBV9,CASSKVTLETQYF,TGTGCCAGCTCGAAGGTAACCTTGGAGACCCAGTACTTC
.,14,.,TRBJ1-5,TRBV28,CASSLSPPNQPQHF,TGTGCCAGCAGTTTATCCCCGCCTAATCAGCCCCAGCATTTT
.,13,.,TRBJ2-7,TRBV7-6,CASSDVDSYEQYF,TGTGCCAGCAGCGACGTGGACAGCTACGAGCAGTACTTC
.,13,.,TRBJ1-1,TRBV5-6,CASHLGRGTEAFF,TGTGCCAGCCATCTGGGGAGGGGGACTGAAGCTTTCTTT
.,17,TRBD1,TRBJ1-2,TRBV9,CASSLGNRDRDLYGYTF,TGTGCCAGCAGCCTCGGAAACCGGGACAGGGACCTCTATGGCTACACCTTC
once,15,.,TRBJ2-1,TRBV5-5,CASSLLHSEYNEQFF,TGTGCCAGCAGCTTGCTCCACTCGGAATACAATGAGCAGTTCTTC
once,14,TRBD1,TRBJ2-5,TRBV7-2,CASSWGQGMETQYF,TGTGCCAGCAGCTGGGGACAGGGGATGGAGACCCAGTACTTC
.,14,.,TRBJ1-1,TRBV28,CASSSGGGWTEAFF,TGTGCCAGCAGTTCAGGAGGAGGCTGGACTGAAGCTTTCTTT
.,14,.,TRBJ1-1,TRBV18,CASSPGHPNTEAFF,TGTGCCAGCTCGCCGGGACACCCGAACACTGAAGCTTTCTTT
.,14,.,TRBJ1-1,TRBV4-1,CASSQDSGQGIAFF,TGCGCCAGCAGCCAAGATTCGGGGCAGGGGATAGCTTTCTTT
.,18,.,TRBJ2-7,TRBV5-8,CASSSLESDRRNSYEQYF,TGTGCCAGCAGCTCACTGGAATCTGACAGGAGAAACTCCTACGAGCAGTACTTC
.,11,.,TRBJ2-5,TRBV6-6,CASSDRWTQYF,TGTGCCAGCAGCGATCGATGGACCCAGTACTTC
.,16,TRBD2,TRBJ2-4,TRBV18,CASSPWGGSEKNIQYF,TGTGCCAGCTCACCATGGGGCGGGAGCGAAAAAAACATTCAGTACTTC
.,14,.,TRBJ2-7,TRBV27,CASSMRDSSYEQYF,TGTGCCAGCAGTATGAGGGACTCCTCCTACGAGCAGTACTTC
.,13,.,TRBJ1-1,TRBV7-7,CASSPLGNTEAFF,TGTGCCAGCAGCCCCCTGGGGAACACTGAAGCTTTCTTT
.,14,TRBD2,TRBJ2-7,TRBV6-5,CASSPTGTTYEQYF,TGTGCCAGCAGTCCAACCGGGACTACATACGAGCAGTACTTC
.,15,.,TRBJ2-1,TRBV5-1,CASSLQVLSYNEQFF,TGCGCCAGCAGCCTACAGGTACTCTCCTACAATGAGCAGTTCTTC
.,15,.,TRBJ2-1,TRBV6-1,CASSLDGLSYNEQFF,TGTGCCAGCAGCCTCGACGGCCTTTCCTACAATGAGCAGTTCTTC
.,15,TRBD2,TRBJ2-1,TRBV5-8,CASSVGTSVYNEQFF,TGTGCCAGCAGCGTAGGGACTAGCGTTTACAATGAGCAGTTCTTC
.,16,.,TRBJ1-1,TRBV28,CASSYGSDRPNTEAFF,TGTGCCAGCAGTTATGGCTCCGACAGGCCGAACACTGAAGCTTTCTTT
.,13,.,TRBJ1-2,TRBV25-1,CASSEGTGYGYTF,TGTGCCAGCAGTGAGGGAACCGGGTATGGCTACACCTTC
.,15,.,TRBJ1-1,TRBV7-9,CASSPGTHPGTEAFF,TGTGCCAGCAGCCCAGGGACGCATCCGGGCACTGAAGCTTTCTTT
.,15,.,TRBJ1-2,TRBV5-1,CASSLGDIGNYGYTF,TGCGCCAGCAGCTTGGGGGACATCGGAAATTATGGCTACACCTTC
.,16,TRBD1,TRBJ2-1,TRBV27,CASSFVLGTGYNEQFF,TGTGCCAGCAGTTTTGTCCTCGGGACAGGCTACAATGAGCAGTTCTTC
.,10,.,TRBJ2-7,TRBV21-1,CASSNGEQYF,TGTGCCAGCAGCAACGGCGAGCAGTACTTC
.,16,TRBD1,TRBJ1-4,TRBV11-2,CASSPAIDRGRWKLFF,TGTGCCAGCAGCCCGGCCATCGACAGGGGACGATGGAAACTGTTTTTT
.,14,.,TRBJ2-7,TRBV9,CASSVETYPYEQYF,TGTGCCAGCAGCGTAGAGACCTACCCCTACGAGCAGTACTTC
.,11,.,TRBJ2-5,TRBV5-1,CASSSRGTQYF,TGCGCCAGCAGCTCCCGAGGGACCCAGTACTTC
.,14,.,TRBJ1-1,TRBV15,CATSLEGVGSEAFF,TGTGCCACCAGCCTGGAGGGAGTTGGGTCTGAAGCTTTCTTT
.,11,.,TRBJ2-7,TRBV7-2,CASSSGPLQYF,TGTGCCAGCAGCTCGGGACCCCTGCAGTACTTC
.,15,.,TRBJ2-1,TRBV5-5,CASSPGPTPYNEQFF,TGTGCCAGCAGCCCCGGACCGACCCCCTACAATGAGCAGTTCTTC
.,15,.,TRBJ2-1,TRBV10-1,CASSPPRAANNEQFF,TGCGCCAGCAGTCCTCCTCGAGCGGCAAACAATGAGCAGTTCTTC
.,14,.,TRBJ2-3,TRBV7-9,CASSLPTGTDTQYF,TGTGCCAGCAGCCTCCCCACAGGCACAGATACGCAGTATTTT
few,12,.,TRBJ1-1,TRBV4-2,CASSQAGAEAFF,TGTGCCAGCAGCCAAGCGGGGGCTGAAGCTTTCTTT
.,16,TRBD1,TRBJ1-1,TRBV5-1,CASSLGTGGWDTEAFF,TGCGCCAGCAGCTTGGGGACAGGGGGCTGGGACACTGAAGCTTTCTTT
.,17,TRBD2,TRBJ2-3,TRBV5-1,CASSLGPLGRAGDTQYF,TGCGCCAGCAGCTTGGGCCCTCTCGGGAGGGCCGGAGATACGCAGTATTTT
few,14,.,TRBJ2-7,TRBV19,CASTPTGSSYEQYF,TGTGCCAGTACCCCGACGGGGAGCTCCTACGAGCAGTACTTC
few,14,TRBD2,TRBJ2-7,TRBV10-2,CASSETSGGYEQYF,TGCGCCAGCAGTGAGACCAGCGGGGGATACGAGCAGTACTTC
.,16,TRBD2,TRBJ2-3,TRBV19,CASSYGLAGDTDTQYF,TGTGCCAGTAGTTACGGACTAGCGGGGGACACAGATACGCAGTATTTT
few,12,.,TRBJ2-7,TRBV5-1,CASSAVADEQYF,TGCGCCAGCAGCGCGGTGGCAGACGAGCAGTACTTC
.,13,TRBD1,TRBJ1-1,TRBV12-5,CASGLDRGPEAFF,TGTGCTAGTGGCTTGGACAGGGGGCCTGAAGCTTTCTTT
.,13,TRBD1,TRBJ2-1,TRBV10-2,CASSGTGYNEQFF,TGCGCCAGCAGTGGGACAGGTTACAATGAGCAGTTCTTC
.,13,.,TRBJ1-4,TRBV5-4,CASSLQGNEKLFF,TGTGCCAGCAGCTTACAGGGAAATGAAAAACTGTTTTTT
.,12,.,TRBJ1-1,TRBV19,CASSSAGSVAFF,TGTGCCAGTAGTTCGGCAGGGAGCGTAGCTTTCTTT
.,15,.,TRBJ2-7,TRBV6-5,CASSSGAASSYEQYF,TGTGCCAGCAGTTCCGGGGCGGCAAGCTCCTACGAGCAGTACTTC
.,14,.,TRBJ1-1,TRBV5-8,CASIPGAGNTEAFF,TGTGCCAGCATCCCGGGGGCAGGGAACACTGAAGCTTTCTTT
.,15,TRBD1,TRBJ1-1,TRBV18,CASSPPNRGETEAFF,TGTGCCAGCTCACCACCGAACAGGGGGGAGACTGAAGCTTTCTTT
.,13,.,TRBJ1-2,TRBV6-1,CASSEAGGYGYTF,TGTGCCAGCAGTGAAGCAGGGGGCTATGGCTACACCTTC
.,15,.,TRBJ1-1,TRBV19,CASSITSFSSTEAFF,TGTGCCAGTAGTATTACCTCGTTCAGCTCCACTGAAGCTTTCTTT
few,14,TRBD1,TRBJ2-1,TRBV6-1,CASSERGQTPEQFF,TGTGCCAGCAGTGAAAGGGGACAGACACCTGAGCAGTTCTTC
few,14,.,TRBJ2-7,TRBV6-5,CASSSSGGPYEQYF,TGTGCCAGCAGTTCCTCGGGTGGCCCCTACGAGCAGTACTTC